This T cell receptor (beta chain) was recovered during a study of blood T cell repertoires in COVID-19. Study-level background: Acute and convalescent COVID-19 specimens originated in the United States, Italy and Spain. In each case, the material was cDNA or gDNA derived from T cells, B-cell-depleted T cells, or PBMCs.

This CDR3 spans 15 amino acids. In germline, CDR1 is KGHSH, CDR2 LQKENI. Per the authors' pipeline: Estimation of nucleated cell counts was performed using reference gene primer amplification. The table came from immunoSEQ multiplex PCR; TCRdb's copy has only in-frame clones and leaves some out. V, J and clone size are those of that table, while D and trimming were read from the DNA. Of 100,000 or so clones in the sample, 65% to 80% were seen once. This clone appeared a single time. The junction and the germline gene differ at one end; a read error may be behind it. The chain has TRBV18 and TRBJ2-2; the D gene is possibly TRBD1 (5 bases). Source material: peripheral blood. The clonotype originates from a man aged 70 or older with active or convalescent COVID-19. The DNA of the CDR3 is TGTGCCAGCTCACCACCAGGGGTCCGCACCGAGGAGCTGTTTTTT. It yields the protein CASSPPGVRTEELFF.